This TCR beta chain was profiled in a study of blood T cell repertoires in COVID-19 (dated by TCRdb to 2018 to 2021). General notes on the study: Samples from collaborators originated in the United States, Italy and Spain and spanned both the acute and convalescent phases of COVID-19. The prospective study material was composed of cDNA or gDNA derived from T cells, B-cell-depleted T cells, or PBMCs. Subjects who had been exposed to COVID-19, were actively infected with it, or had recovered from it provided the deeply sampled blood TCRbeta repertoires that made up the dataset. The repertoires were made available in a free public database intended to serve as a resource for research on the immune response to SARS-CoV-2. The samples were drawn from two sources: the first 160 participants of the ongoing ImmuneRACE study, and 950 to 1,500 subjects contributed by 6 global collaborators. Sample metadata almost always included a de-identified subject ID, COVID-19 status, age in years and sex. HLA class I and class II types, where available, came from metadata supplied by the sample provider rather than from assay-based typing. Study-wide findings and limitations: The amount of clinical and demographic metadata varied by source and participant and was provided uncurated.

The immunoSEQ Assay, a bias-controlled multiplex PCR, was used to amplify TCRbeta CDR3 regions from genomic DNA. The published analysis was carried out like this. The number of nucleated cells in each sample was estimated by amplification of reference gene primers within the assay. To quantify the absolute abundance of each unique TCRbeta CDR3 rearrangement, sequence reads were collapsed and filtered. Productive Simpson clonality was computed per sample as the square root of Simpson's diversity index over productive rearrangements. The table was pulled from immuneACCESS by TCRdb, which kept in-frame rearrangements only. Such tables lose some clones; where checked, under half of the loss comes from unresolved V genes, and the rest has no known cause. V, J and clone size reflect that table, while D and trimming were determined from the DNA. This sample is represented by 150,000 to 200,000 clones; about 70% of them were singletons. The top ten constitute roughly 8.6% of the sample.

The CDR3 contains 13 residues, cysteine and phenylalanine counted. The read is trimmed to its CDR3 DNA, 39 bases read in frame from base 1. CDR1 and CDR2, per the germline V gene, are ENHRY and SYGVKD. The germline ends are 8 bases apart after V is trimmed by 3 bases and J by 3 bases. Each collaborating institution followed its own protocols to collect whole blood in K2EDTA tubes. For TCRbeta analysis, collaborators shipped samples as frozen whole blood, isolated PBMCs, or DNA extracted from either of those sample types. A note on this clone: The antigen this receptor binds is unknown. The input lacks base qualities; no much larger clone sits a single base away.

The rearranged chain carries TRBV10-3 and TRBJ1-1, with the identity of the D gene unclear. This receptor was identified in a woman between 50 and 59 years old with active or convalescent COVID-19. Source material: peripheral blood. The DNA sequence is as follows: TGTGCCATCAGTGATTTGAGGGACACTGAAGCTTTCTTT. This gives the protein CAISDLRDTEAFF.